These T cell receptor beta chains were read from a single sample in a study of T-cell reconstitution after alpha-beta-depleted transplantation in children. TCRdb passed the PCR reads through MiXCR, listing each CDR3 protein once. The sample contains roughly 170,000 distinct CDR3 sequences, approximately 7% of which appear only once. The specimen comprised PBMCs from the stem cell graft donor, sampled from the stem cell graft. The receptors stem from a human donor who donated a stem cell graft to a child with Wiskott-Aldrich syndrome. Both conserved end residues are part of each CDR3. D genes are given only for firm matches. Clone size, where shown, is once, few, many, or a class for clones that have expanded.

v_call	d_call	j_call	clone_size	cdr3_nt	cdr3_aa
TRBV6-1	.	TRBJ2-7	many	TGTGCCAGCAGCTCCGGGACTTTCGACTACGAGCAGTACTTC	CASSSGTFDYEQYF
TRBV5-1	TRBD1	TRBJ1-5	few	TGCGCCAGCAGCCCGGGACAGGGGGATCAGCCCCAGCATTTT	CASSPGQGDQPQHF
TRBV29-1	TRBD1	TRBJ2-7	many	TGCAGCGTTGCGTCAGGGGGTTTCTACGAGCAGTACTTC	CSVASGGFYEQYF
TRBV30	TRBD1	TRBJ1-2	.	TGTGCCTGGAGTCCCGGGACAGGGGGTTATGGCTACACCTTC	CAWSPGTGGYGYTF
TRBV7-9	.	TRBJ2-5	.	TGTGCCAGCAGCCAGAAGGGAGAGACCCAGTACTTC	CASSQKGETQYF
TRBV12-3/TRBV12-4	TRBD1	TRBJ2-4	.	TGTGCCTTCAGTTTCATCTTCGGGGAGGGGACAGGGGCCAAAAACATTCAGTACTTC	CAFSFIFGEGTGAKNIQYF
TRBV3-1	.	TRBJ2-7	.	TGTGCCAGCAGCCCACCGCCCTTTTGTTTCGAGCAGTACTTC	CASSPPPFCFEQYF
TRBV5-6	.	TRBJ1-4	many	TGTGCCAGCAGCCTGCGTCGATATAATGAAAAACTGTTTTTT	CASSLRRYNEKLFF
TRBV7-8	.	TRBJ1-5	few	TGTGCCAGCAGCTTAGCATATCAGCCCCAGCATTTT	CASSLAYQPQHF
TRBV12-3/TRBV12-4	.	TRBJ2-1	many	TGTGCCAGCAGTTTTGCCACAGGGAGTCGGGGTTTGGGCAATGAGCAGTTCTTC	CASSFATGSRGLGNEQFF
TRBV12-3/TRBV12-4	.	TRBJ1-3	many	TGTGCCAGCAGTGGACAGTCTGCCTCTGGAAACACCATATATTTT	CASSGQSASGNTIYF
TRBV6-6	.	TRBJ1-1	many	TGTGCCAGCAGTTACTCATATGCAGGGGAAGCTTTCTTT	CASSYSYAGEAFF
TRBV7-9	.	TRBJ2-3	many	TGTGCCAGCAGCGGACTGGGTCTTTACAGCACAGATACGCAGTATTTT	CASSGLGLYSTDTQYF
TRBV12-3/TRBV12-4	.	TRBJ1-1	many	TGTGCCAGCAGTCTCTATCGACCCACTGAAGCTTTCTTT	CASSLYRPTEAFF
TRBV30	TRBD2	TRBJ2-1	.	TGTGCCTGGAGTGGTACCGGGACTAGGACCTACAATGAGCAGTTCTTC	CAWSGTGTRTYNEQFF
TRBV29-1	.	TRBJ1-3	many	TGCAGCGGACATGGAGGTAACACCATATATTTT	CSGHGGNTIYF
TRBV5-4	TRBD2	TRBJ2-1	many	TGTGCCAGCAGCTTTCCTAGCGGGAGCGACAATGAGCAGTTCTTC	CASSFPSGSDNEQFF
TRBV11-2	TRBD2	TRBJ2-1	.	TGTGCCAGCAATAAAAACACGGGGACTAGCGGGAACCGTCAGCAGTTCTTC	CASNKNTGTSGNRQQFF
TRBV2	.	TRBJ2-1	.	TGTGCCAGCAGTCCCCTCGACGTTACCCCCCGGAGTAGCTATGAGCAGTTCTTC	CASSPLDVTPRSSYEQFF